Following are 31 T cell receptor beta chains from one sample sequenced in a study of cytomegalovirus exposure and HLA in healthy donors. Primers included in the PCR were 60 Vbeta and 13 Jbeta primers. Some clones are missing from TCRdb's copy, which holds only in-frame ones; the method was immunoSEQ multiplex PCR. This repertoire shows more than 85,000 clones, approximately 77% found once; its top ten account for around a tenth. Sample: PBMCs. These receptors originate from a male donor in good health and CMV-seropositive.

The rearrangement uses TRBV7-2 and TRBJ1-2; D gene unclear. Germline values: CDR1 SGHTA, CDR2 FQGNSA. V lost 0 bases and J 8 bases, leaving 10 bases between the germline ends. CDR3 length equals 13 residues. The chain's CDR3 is CASSLAQGVGYTF. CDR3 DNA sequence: TGTGCCAGCAGCTTAGCGCAAGGAGTGGGCTACACCTTC.

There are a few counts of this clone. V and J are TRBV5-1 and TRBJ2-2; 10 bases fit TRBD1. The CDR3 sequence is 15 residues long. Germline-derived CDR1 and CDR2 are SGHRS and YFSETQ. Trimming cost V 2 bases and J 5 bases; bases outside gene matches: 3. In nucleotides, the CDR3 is TGCGCCAGCAGCTTACGGACAGGGGGGACCGGGGAGCTGTTTTTT. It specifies CASSLRTGGTGELFF.

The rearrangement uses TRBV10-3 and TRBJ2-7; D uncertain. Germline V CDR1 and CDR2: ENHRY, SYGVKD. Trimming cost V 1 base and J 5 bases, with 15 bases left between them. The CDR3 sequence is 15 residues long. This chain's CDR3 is CAISEWSVKEDEQYF. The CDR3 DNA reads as TGTGCCATCAGTGAGTGGAGCGTAAAAGAGGACGAGCAGTACTTC.

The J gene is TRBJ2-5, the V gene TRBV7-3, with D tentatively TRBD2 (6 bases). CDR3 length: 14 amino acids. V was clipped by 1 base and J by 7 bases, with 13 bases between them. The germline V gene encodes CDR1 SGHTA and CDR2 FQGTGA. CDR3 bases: TGTGCCAGCAGCTTAAGCGGGACTGCTGGGACCCAGTACTTC. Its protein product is CASSLSGTAGTQYF.

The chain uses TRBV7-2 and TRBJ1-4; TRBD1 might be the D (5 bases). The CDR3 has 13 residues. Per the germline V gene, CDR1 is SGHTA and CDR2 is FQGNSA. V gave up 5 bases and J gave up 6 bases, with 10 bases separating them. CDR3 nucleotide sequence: TGTGCCAGCAGCCCAGGGAGGGATGAAAAACTGTTTTTT. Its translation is CASSPGRDEKLFF.

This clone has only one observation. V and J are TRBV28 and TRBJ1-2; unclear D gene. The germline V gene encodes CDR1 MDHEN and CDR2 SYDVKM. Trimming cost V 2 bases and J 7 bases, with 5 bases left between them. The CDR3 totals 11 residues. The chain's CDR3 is CASSLQSGYTF. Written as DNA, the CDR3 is TGTGCCAGCAGTTTACAATCTGGCTACACCTTC.

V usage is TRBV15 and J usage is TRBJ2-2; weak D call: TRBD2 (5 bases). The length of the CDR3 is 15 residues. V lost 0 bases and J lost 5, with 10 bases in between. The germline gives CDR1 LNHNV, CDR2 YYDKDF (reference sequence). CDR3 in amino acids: CATSRDPRGTGELFF. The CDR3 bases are TGTGCCACCAGCAGAGATCCCCGGGGTACCGGGGAGCTGTTTTTT.

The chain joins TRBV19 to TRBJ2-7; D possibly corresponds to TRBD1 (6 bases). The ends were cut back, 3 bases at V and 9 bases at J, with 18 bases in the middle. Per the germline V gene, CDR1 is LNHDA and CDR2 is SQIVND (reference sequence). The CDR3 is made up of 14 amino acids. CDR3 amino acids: CASSINGGQGVQYF. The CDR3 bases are TGTGCCAGTAGTATCAATGGGGGCCAAGGAGTGCAGTACTTC.

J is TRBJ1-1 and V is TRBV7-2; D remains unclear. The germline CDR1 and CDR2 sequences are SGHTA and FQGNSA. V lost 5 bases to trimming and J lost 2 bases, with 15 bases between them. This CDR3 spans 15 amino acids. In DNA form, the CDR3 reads TGTGCCAGCAGCGTAGGAGGACTTTTTAACACTGAAGCTTTCTTT. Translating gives CASSVGGLFNTEAFF.

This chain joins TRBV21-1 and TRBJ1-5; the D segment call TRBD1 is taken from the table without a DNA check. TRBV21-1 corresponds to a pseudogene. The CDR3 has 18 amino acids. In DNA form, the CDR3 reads TGTGCCAGCAGCAAAGATGTAAGACAGGGCAATTTCAGTCAGCCCCAGCATTTT. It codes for CASSKDVRQGNFSQPQHF.

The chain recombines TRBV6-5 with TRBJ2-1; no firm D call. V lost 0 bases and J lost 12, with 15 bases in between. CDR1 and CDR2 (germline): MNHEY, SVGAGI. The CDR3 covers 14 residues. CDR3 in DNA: TGTGCCAGCAGTTACTCGTCTAATACCCTAGGGCAGTTCTTC. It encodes CASSYSSNTLGQFF.

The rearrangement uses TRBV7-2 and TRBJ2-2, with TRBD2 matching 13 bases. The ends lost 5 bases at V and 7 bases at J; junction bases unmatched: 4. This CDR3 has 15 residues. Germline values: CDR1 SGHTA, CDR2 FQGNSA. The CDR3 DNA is TGTGCCAGCAGCCTACTAGCGGGAGGGAGCGGGGAGCTGTTTTTT. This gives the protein CASSLLAGGSGELFF.

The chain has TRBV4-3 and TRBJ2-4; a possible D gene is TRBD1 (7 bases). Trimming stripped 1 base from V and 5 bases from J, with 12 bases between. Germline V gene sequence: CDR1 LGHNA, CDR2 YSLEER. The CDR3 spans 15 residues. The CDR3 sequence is CASSQGDREENIQYF. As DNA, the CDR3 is TGCGCCAGCAGCCAAGGAGACAGGGAGGAAAACATTCAGTACTTC.

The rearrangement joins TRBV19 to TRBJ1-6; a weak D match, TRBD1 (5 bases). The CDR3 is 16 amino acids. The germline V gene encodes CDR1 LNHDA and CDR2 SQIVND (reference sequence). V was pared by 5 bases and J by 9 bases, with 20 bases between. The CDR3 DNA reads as TGTGCCAGTAGTGCCCACGGGACTCGGGGGTCTTCACCCCTCCACTTT. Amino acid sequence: CASSAHGTRGSSPLHF.

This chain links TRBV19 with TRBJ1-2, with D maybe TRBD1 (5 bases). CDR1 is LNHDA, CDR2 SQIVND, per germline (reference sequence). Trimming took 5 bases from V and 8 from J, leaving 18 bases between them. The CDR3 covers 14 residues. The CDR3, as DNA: TGTGCCAGTAGTTGGCTAGGGGCAGGCCGGGGCTACACCTTC. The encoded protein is CASSWLGAGRGYTF.

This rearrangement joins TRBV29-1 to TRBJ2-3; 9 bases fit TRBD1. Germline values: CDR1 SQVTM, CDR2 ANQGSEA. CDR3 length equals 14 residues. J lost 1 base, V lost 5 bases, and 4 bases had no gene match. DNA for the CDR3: TGCAGCGTTTGGGACAGGGTTGGCACAGATACGCAGTATTTT. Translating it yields CSVWDRVGTDTQYF.

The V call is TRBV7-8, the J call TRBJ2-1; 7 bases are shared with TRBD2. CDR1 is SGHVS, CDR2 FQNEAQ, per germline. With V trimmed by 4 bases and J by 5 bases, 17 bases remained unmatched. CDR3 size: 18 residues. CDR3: CASSSSGIAGPRDNEQFF. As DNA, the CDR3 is TGTGCCAGCAGCTCCTCTGGAATAGCGGGCCCAAGGGACAATGAGCAGTTCTTC.

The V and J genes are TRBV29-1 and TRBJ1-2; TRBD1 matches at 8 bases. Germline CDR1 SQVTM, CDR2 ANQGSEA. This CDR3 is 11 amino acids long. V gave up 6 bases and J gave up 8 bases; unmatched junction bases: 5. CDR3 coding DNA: TGCAGCGTCGGGACAGGCCCCGGCTACACCTTC. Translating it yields CSVGTGPGYTF.

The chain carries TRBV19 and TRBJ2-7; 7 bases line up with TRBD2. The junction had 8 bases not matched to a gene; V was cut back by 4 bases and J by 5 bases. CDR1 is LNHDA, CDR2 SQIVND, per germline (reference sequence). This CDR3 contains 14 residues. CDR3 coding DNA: TGTGCCAGTAGTACGACGACCCTAGCGGACGAGCAGTACTTC. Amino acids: CASSTTTLADEQYF.

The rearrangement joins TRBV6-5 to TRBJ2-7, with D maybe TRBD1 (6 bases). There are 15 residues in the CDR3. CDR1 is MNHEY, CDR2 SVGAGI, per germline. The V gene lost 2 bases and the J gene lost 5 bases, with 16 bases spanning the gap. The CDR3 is CASSYDVDRPHEQYF. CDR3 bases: TGTGCCAGCAGTTACGATGTAGACAGGCCCCACGAGCAGTACTTC.

CDR3 sequence (DNA): TGTGCCAGCAGCCAAGGGACCCGAGCGGGAGGCACCGGGGAGCTGTTTTTT. Amino acids: CASSQGTRAGGTGELFF. The chain couples TRBV4-2 to TRBJ2-2, with 9 bases identical to TRBD2. Trimming cost V 1 base and J 4 bases; bases outside gene matches: 7. The CDR3 is 17 amino acids. Germline V gene sequence: CDR1 LGHNA, CDR2 YNFKEQ.

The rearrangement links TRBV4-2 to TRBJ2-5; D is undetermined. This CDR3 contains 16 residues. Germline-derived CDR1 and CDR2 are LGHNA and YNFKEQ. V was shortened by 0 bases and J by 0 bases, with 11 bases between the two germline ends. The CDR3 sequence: CASSQEVAIYQETQYF. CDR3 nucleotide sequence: TGTGCCAGCAGCCAAGAGGTAGCTATTTACCAAGAGACCCAGTACTTC.

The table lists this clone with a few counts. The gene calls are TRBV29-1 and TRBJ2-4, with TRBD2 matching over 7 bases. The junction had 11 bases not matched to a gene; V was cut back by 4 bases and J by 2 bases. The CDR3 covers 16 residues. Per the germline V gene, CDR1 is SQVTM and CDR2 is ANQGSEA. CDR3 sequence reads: CSVGGVAGSSKNIQYF. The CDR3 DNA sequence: TGCAGCGTTGGAGGTGTAGCGGGCTCATCCAAAAACATTCAGTACTTC. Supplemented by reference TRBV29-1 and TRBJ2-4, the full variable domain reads SAVISQKPSRDICQRGTSLTIQCQVDSQVTMMFWYRQQPGQSLTLIATANQGSEATYESGFVIDKFPISRPNLTFSTLTVSNMSPEDSSIYLCSVGGVAGSSKNIQYFGAGTRLSVL.

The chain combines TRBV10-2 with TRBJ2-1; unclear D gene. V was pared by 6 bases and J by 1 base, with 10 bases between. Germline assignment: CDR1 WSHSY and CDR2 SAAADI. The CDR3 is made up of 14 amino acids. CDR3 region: CASRSSESYNEQFF. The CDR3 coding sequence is TGCGCCAGCAGAAGTTCGGAGTCCTACAATGAGCAGTTCTTC.

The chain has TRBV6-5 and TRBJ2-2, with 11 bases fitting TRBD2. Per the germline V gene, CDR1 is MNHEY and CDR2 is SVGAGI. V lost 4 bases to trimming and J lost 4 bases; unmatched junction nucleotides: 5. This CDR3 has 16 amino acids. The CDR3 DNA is TGTGCCAGCAGTTCACTAGCGGGAGCATCCACCGGGGAGCTGTTTTTT. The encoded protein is CASSSLAGASTGELFF.

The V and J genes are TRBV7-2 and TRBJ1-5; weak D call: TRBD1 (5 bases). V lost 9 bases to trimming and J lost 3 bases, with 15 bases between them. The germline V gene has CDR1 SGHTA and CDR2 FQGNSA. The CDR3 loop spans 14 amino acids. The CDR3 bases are TGTGCCAGTAGCGCAGGGTCGTACAATCAGCCCCAGCATTTT. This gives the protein CASSAGSYNQPQHF. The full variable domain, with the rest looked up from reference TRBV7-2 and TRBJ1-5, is GAGVSQSPSNKVTEKGKDVELRCDPISGHTALYWYRQSLGQGLEFLIYFQGNSAPDKSGLPSDRFSAERTGGSVSTLTIQRTQQEDSAVYLCASSAGSYNQPQHFGDGTRLSIL.

The CDR3 reads CASSALSGDTEAFF. In nucleotides, the CDR3 is TGTGCCAGCAGTGCCCTAAGCGGAGACACTGAAGCTTTCTTT. The V gene is TRBV6-4, the J gene TRBJ1-1; D ambiguous. Germline-derived CDR1 and CDR2 are MRHNA and SNTAGT. V lost 4 bases and J lost 3, with 12 bases in between. This CDR3 comprises 14 residues.

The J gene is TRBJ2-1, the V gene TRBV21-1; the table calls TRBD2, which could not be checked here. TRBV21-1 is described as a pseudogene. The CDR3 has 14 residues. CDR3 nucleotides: TGTGCCAGCACCGATCTTCCGACTAGTCCGGAGCAGTTCTTC. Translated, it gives CASTDLPTSPEQFF.

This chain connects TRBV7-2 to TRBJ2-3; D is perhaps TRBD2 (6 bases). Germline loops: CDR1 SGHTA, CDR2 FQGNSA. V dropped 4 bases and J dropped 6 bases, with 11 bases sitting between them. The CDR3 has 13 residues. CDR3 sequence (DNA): TGTGCCAGCAGCTGGAGGGTCACGGATACGCAGTATTTT. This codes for CASSWRVTDTQYF. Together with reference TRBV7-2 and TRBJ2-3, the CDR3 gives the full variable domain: GAGVSQSPSNKVTEKGKDVELRCDPISGHTALYWYRQSLGQGLEFLIYFQGNSAPDKSGLPSDRFSAERTGGSVSTLTIQRTQQEDSAVYLCASSWRVTDTQYFGPGTRLTVL.

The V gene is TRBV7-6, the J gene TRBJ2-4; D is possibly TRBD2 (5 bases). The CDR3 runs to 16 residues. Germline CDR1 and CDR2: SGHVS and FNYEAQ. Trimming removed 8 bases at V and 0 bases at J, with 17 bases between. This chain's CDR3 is CASAPSIGLAKNIQYF. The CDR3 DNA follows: TGTGCCAGCGCCCCTAGTATCGGACTAGCCAAAAACATTCAGTACTTC.

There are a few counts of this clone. Written as DNA, the CDR3 is TGTGCCAGCAGCTTGGGGGGTTACGGGAGTAAGACAGATACGCAGTATTTT. This gives the protein CASSLGGYGSKTDTQYF. The chain couples TRBV11-2 to TRBJ2-3; possibly TRBD2 for D (6 bases). In germline, CDR1 is SGHAT, CDR2 FQNNGV. The CDR3 is 17 amino acids. The germline V and J ends were trimmed by 3 bases and 3 bases, with 19 bases remaining between them.